The 8 T cell receptor beta chains presented below share a single source sample, sequenced in a study of blood T cell repertoires in COVID-19. Measured with immunoSEQ multiplex PCR; TCRdb has only the in-frame clones, and not every one. The sample holds about 200,000 clones, approximately 87% seen once. Sequencing input: peripheral blood. The receptors come from a woman in her seventies with acute or convalescent COVID-19.

The chain recombines TRBV6-5 with TRBJ1-4; TRBD1 matches at 7 bases. Germline CDR1 MNHEY, CDR2 SVGAGI. There are 14 residues in the CDR3. V lost 4 bases to trimming and J lost 7 bases; unmatched junction nucleotides: 6. The CDR3 sequence is CASSSGTASEKLFF. CDR3 in DNA: TGTGCCAGCAGTTCAGGGACAGCGAGTGAAAAACTGTTTTTT.

The genes are TRBV7-4 and TRBJ2-7; D perhaps matches TRBD1 (5 bases). V lost 1 base, J lost 5 bases, and 18 bases lay in between. The V gene's germline CDR1 is SGHVT and CDR2 SQSDAQ. This CDR3 region has 16 residues. This chain's CDR3 is CASSLVKPPREDEQYF. CDR3 in DNA: TGTGCCAGCAGCTTAGTTAAGCCGCCCAGGGAAGACGAGCAGTACTTC.

This rearrangement joins TRBV11-3 to TRBJ1-4, with a tentative D call TRBD1 (6 bases). Germline CDR1 reads SGHNT; CDR2 reads YENEEA. The CDR3 is made up of 15 amino acids. Deletions cut 5 bases from V and 6 bases from J, with 16 bases between. The CDR3 DNA is TGTGCCAGCAGCACTCGAGGGGGTGGATATGAAAAACTGTTTTTT. This encodes CASSTRGGGYEKLFF.

The CDR3 region is CATSVGGSGNQPQHF. In nucleotides, the CDR3 is TGTGCCACCAGTGTGGGAGGCTCAGGCAATCAGCCCCAGCATTTT. V gene TRBV24-1 combines with J gene TRBJ1-5; D remains unclear. Trimming cost V 5 bases and J 2 bases, with 12 bases left between them. This CDR3 is 15 amino acids long. Per the germline V gene, CDR1 is KGHDR and CDR2 is SFDVKD.

The chain carries TRBV14 and TRBJ2-5; the D gene is possibly TRBD2 (6 bases). This CDR3 has 13 amino acids. Germline V gene lookup returns CDR1 SGHDN and CDR2 FVKESK. The V gene lost 5 bases and the J gene lost 5 bases, with 12 bases spanning the gap. In nucleotides, the CDR3 is TGTGCCAGCAGCTCGCGGGACTGGGAGACCCAGTACTTC. Its translation: CASSSRDWETQYF.

The gene calls are TRBV27 and TRBJ1-6; 8 bases map to TRBD1. This CDR3 spans 14 amino acids. The V gene's germline CDR1 is MNHEY and CDR2 SMNVEV (reference sequence). The V and J ends lost 6 bases and 11 bases, in that order; junction bases with no gene match: 9. As DNA, the CDR3 is TGTGCCAGCAGCCCGGGACAGGATCCTCCACCCCTCCACTTT. Translating it yields CASSPGQDPPPLHF.

The chain is built from TRBV10-1 and TRBJ2-3; 13 bases are shared with TRBD2. After removal of 11 bases from V and 3 bases from J, the junction contained 5 bases not matched to a gene. The CDR3 is made up of 14 amino acids. Germline V gene data show CDR1 as WNHNN and CDR2 as SYGVQD (reference sequence). The CDR3 bases are TGCGCCGTCGGGACTAGCGGGACGACAGATACGCAGTATTTT. Its protein is CAVGTSGTTDTQYF.

The chain recombines TRBV29-1 with TRBJ1-1; TRBD1 aligns across 7 bases. Germline V CDR1 and CDR2: SQVTM, ANQGSEA. V trimming: 7 bases; J trimming: 2 bases; junction bases outside the gene matches: 4. CDR3 length: 12 residues. This chain's CDR3 is CSGGQSNTEAFF. The CDR3 DNA reads as TGCAGCGGGGGACAGTCCAACACTGAAGCTTTCTTT.